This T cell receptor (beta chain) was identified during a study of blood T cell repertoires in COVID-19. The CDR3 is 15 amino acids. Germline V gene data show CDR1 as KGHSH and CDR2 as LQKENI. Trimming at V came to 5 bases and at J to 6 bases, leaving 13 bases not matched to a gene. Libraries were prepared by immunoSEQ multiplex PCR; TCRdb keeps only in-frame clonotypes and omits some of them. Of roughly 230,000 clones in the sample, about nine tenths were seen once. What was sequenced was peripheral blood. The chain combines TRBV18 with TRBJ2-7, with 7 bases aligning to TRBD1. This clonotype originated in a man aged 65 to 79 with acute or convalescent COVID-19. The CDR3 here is CASSAGTAGVGEQYF. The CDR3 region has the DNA TGTGCCAGCTCAGCTGGGACAGCCGGTGTAGGCGAGCAGTACTTC.